This T cell receptor (beta chain) came from a study of blood T cell repertoires in COVID-19. Background on the study: Both acute and convalescent COVID-19 samples were obtained from the United States, Italy and Spain. The analysed material was cDNA or gDNA that came from T cells, B-cell-depleted T cells, or PBMCs.

Original analysis: Amplified reference gene primers provided the basis for estimating nucleated cell counts. Using immunoSEQ multiplex PCR, the repertoire was profiled, and TCRdb retains in-frame clones only, with some absent. D and trimming come from the DNA, and the V and J calls and clone size come from that table. In the table there are 200,000 to 250,000 clones, 90% of which are singletons. Per germline, CDR1 MNHNS and CDR2 SASEGT. Trimming took 2 bases from V and 2 from J, leaving 16 bases between them. CDR3 length: 16 residues. The chain joins TRBV6-1 to TRBJ2-7; tentatively, D is TRBD1 (6 bases). Sequencing was performed on peripheral blood. The source is a man between 25 and 39 years old with COVID-19, enrolled during active disease. CDR3 region: CASSERLGQRAYEQYF. Written as DNA, the CDR3 is TGTGCCAGCAGTGAACGGTTAGGACAGAGGGCCTACGAGCAGTACTTC.